The 11 T cell receptor beta chains presented below share a single source sample, sequenced in a study of blood T cell repertoires in COVID-19. Using immunoSEQ multiplex PCR, the repertoire was profiled, and TCRdb retains in-frame clones only, with some absent. Altogether about 98,000 clones are present, approximately 82% being singletons, with the ten largest covering roughly 4.1%. Sequenced material: peripheral blood. These receptors all come from a man in his fifties or sixties with acute or convalescent COVID-19.

V usage is TRBV30 and J usage is TRBJ1-2; D may be TRBD1 (6 bases). The germline V gene has CDR1 GTSNPN and CDR2 SVGIG (reference sequence). This CDR3 has 13 residues. V lost 2 bases to trimming and J lost 6 bases, with 13 bases between them. CDR3 protein: CAWSYRVGNGYTF. The CDR3 DNA is TGTGCCTGGAGTTACAGGGTAGGAAATGGCTACACCTTC.

The chain has TRBV27 and TRBJ1-2; TRBD1 aligns across 11 bases. There are 15 residues in the CDR3. Germline CDR1 MNHEY, CDR2 SMNVEV (reference sequence). After removal of 5 bases from V and 4 bases from J, the junction contained 6 bases not matched to a gene. Here the CDR3 DNA reads TGTGCCAGCAGTCCCGGGACAGGGGGGGGCTATGGCTACACCTTC. This sequence encodes CASSPGTGGGYGYTF.

The rearrangement joins TRBV30 to TRBJ2-5; D is possibly TRBD1 (5 bases). Trimming removed 3 bases at V and 5 bases at J, with 16 bases between. The V gene's germline CDR1 is GTSNPN and CDR2 SVGIG (reference sequence). The CDR3 runs 14 residues. The CDR3 DNA is TGTGCCTGGAGCCTAGGGGTGGGCAGGGAGACCCAGTACTTC. Translating gives CAWSLGVGRETQYF.

The chain joins TRBV29-1 to TRBJ2-1; tentatively, D is TRBD2 (6 bases). V lost 6 bases to trimming and J lost 4 bases, with 25 bases between them. Germline loops: CDR1 SQVTM, CDR2 ANQGSEA. The CDR3 has 17 residues. In DNA form, the CDR3 reads TGCAGCGTCCCCACGGCCGGCCATACCGGGGGTTACAATGAGCAGTTCTTC. It translates to CSVPTAGHTGGYNEQFF.

The chain employs TRBV11-2 and TRBJ2-1; TRBD1 matches 7 bases. The V gene end was trimmed by 4 bases and the J gene end by 5 bases; junction bases not matched to a gene: 2. The CDR3 extends over 13 amino acids. The germline gives CDR1 SGHAT, CDR2 FQNNGV. CDR3 residues: CASSSGQNNEQFF. CDR3 DNA sequence: TGTGCCAGCAGCTCGGGACAGAACAATGAGCAGTTCTTC.

CDR3 sequence reads: CASSLERGGEQYV. As DNA, the CDR3 is TGTGCCAGCAGCTTGGAGAGGGGAGGCGAGCAGTACGTC. This chain joins TRBV5-4 and TRBJ2-7, with D possibly TRBD2 on 6 matching bases. The ends were cut back, 0 bases at V and 6 bases at J, with 10 bases in the middle. The CDR3 is 13 residues long. From germline, CDR1 is SGHNT and CDR2 YYREEE (reference sequence).

The rearrangement links TRBV14 to TRBJ2-5; D is possibly TRBD1 (5 bases). From germline, CDR1 is SGHDN and CDR2 FVKESK. Trimming cost V 0 bases and J 4 bases, with 15 bases left between them. The CDR3 loop spans 16 amino acids. As DNA, the CDR3 is TGTGCCAGCAGCCAAGATAGACAGACGGTAGGAGAGACCCAGTACTTC. Protein: CASSQDRQTVGETQYF.

This chain joins TRBV27 and TRBJ1-2; TRBD1 matches 7 bases. Trimming at V came to 6 bases and at J to 3 bases, leaving 4 bases not matched to a gene. The CDR3 is made up of 13 amino acids. Germline CDR1 is MNHEY and CDR2 is SMNVEV (reference sequence). Written as DNA, the CDR3 is TGTGCCAGCAGCCCCAGGGGGGACTATGGCTACACCTTC. This codes for CASSPRGDYGYTF.

The chain has TRBV7-9 and TRBJ2-3; D remains ambiguous. CDR3 length: 12 amino acids. The V and J ends lost 11 bases and 2 bases respectively, with 11 bases between them. Germline V gene sequence: CDR1 SEHNR, CDR2 FQNEAQ (reference sequence). CDR3 region: CAGTAITDTQYF. The CDR3 region has the DNA TGTGCCGGCACAGCGATCACAGATACGCAGTATTTT. Together with reference TRBV7-9 and TRBJ2-3, the CDR3 gives the full variable domain: DTGVSQNPRHKITKRGQNVTFRCDPISEHNRLYWYRQTLGQGPEFLTYFQNEAQLEKSRLLSDRFSAERPKGSFSTLEIQRTEQGDSAMYLCAGTAITDTQYFGPGTRLTVL.

The rearrangement uses TRBV4-3 and TRBJ2-1, with D possibly TRBD2 on 6 matching bases. Germline loops: CDR1 LGHNA, CDR2 YSLEER. Trimming stripped 3 bases from V and 12 bases from J, with 15 bases between. This CDR3 contains 13 residues. CDR3 DNA: TGCGCCAGCAGCCAGCACCGGGAGTCGGGGCAGTTCTTC. Its translation is CASSQHRESGQFF.

The chain combines TRBV6-5 with TRBJ1-1; 8 bases line up with TRBD1. Germline V gene data show CDR1 as MNHEY and CDR2 as SVGAGI. V trimming: 7 bases; J trimming: 7 bases; junction bases outside the gene matches: 14. CDR3 length: 15 amino acids. CDR3 coding DNA: TGTGCCAGCACCAACTCCGGGACAGGCTCAATTGAAGCTTTCTTT. It encodes CASTNSGTGSIEAFF.